This is a list of T cell receptor beta chains from one sample in a study of OX40 agonist ivuxolimab in advanced cancers. TCRdb's table, derived via immunoSEQ multiplex PCR, lists solely in-frame clones and lacks some. In the table there are around 94,000 clones, about 85% of which are singletons. The sequences come from CD4+ or CD8+ T cells sorted from blood, collected in a trial of the OX40 agonist ivuxolimab. Receptors were obtained from an adult with an advanced solid tumor such as melanoma, head and neck, liver or kidney cancer. The CDR3 runs from the conserved cysteine through the conserved F or W. Clone size is given for some rows only: seen once, a few or many times, or a class if the clone is expanded.

CDR3	size	V
CASSRKTGFGVDEQFF	NA	TRBV19
CASSPTLDRGSHYGTDTQYF	once	TRBV27
CASSEAGRDPTDTQYF	NA	TRBV2
CASSLRTENYGYTF	NA	TRBV28
CASSPRFASNQPQHF	NA	TRBV6-5
CASSFSDIGDSGNTIYF	NA	TRBV28
CASSPLAGSYEQYF	NA	TRBV5-8
CASSYEVYGYTF	NA	TRBV6-5
CASQLAHPTIEQFF	NA	TRBV6-1
CASSPAWTGEQYF	NA	TRBV6-5
CASSQEGAYEQYF	NA	TRBV4-1
CASSLPVGQGGGDEQFF	NA	TRBV4-1
CASSPGQIYEQYF	NA	TRBV19
CASSGRDNSYEQYF	NA	TRBV6-6
CASSLALSTGANQPQHF	NA	TRBV7-4
CASSLGAIYNEQFF	NA	TRBV7-3